This section outlines one TCR beta chain sequence together with its context. Its antigen is not known. The sample is drawn from a study of cytomegalovirus exposure and HLA in healthy donors. Whole-study results and caveats: Among TCR beta chains, those listed as cytomegalovirus-associated numbered about 150.

Germline assignment: CDR1 LGHNA and CDR2 YNFKEQ. Trimming removed 0 bases from V and 6 bases from J, with 11 bases in between. The CDR3 loop spans 14 amino acids. The PCR made use of 60 Vbeta and 13 Jbeta primers. Sequencing used immunoSEQ multiplex PCR; TCRdb keeps in-frame clones, though not all of them. The data show some 200,000 clones, 70% to 80% seen once. Specimen: PBMCs. The receptor comes from a male donor in good health and CMV-seropositive. This chain joins TRBV4-2 and TRBJ1-2, with TRBD1 as a possible D gene (6 bases). The CDR3 reads CASSQDGTTHGYTF. As DNA, the CDR3 is TGTGCCAGCAGCCAAGACGGGACAACCCATGGCTACACCTTC.